There are many counts of the clone carrying this T cell receptor (beta chain). The data stem from a study of T cells in Graves' hyperthyroidism and ophthalmopathy. Lactation, pregnancy, other autoimmune disease or uncontrolled infection excluded patients. The CDR3 loop spans 14 amino acids. V was pared by 5 bases and J by 5 bases, with 6 bases of the junction left unmatched. Germline lookup yields CDR1 DFQATT and CDR2 SNEGSKA (reference sequence). Amplification targeted TCR beta CDR3 regions from RNA transcripts. The HTBI primer set drove a first-round RT-PCR of the TCR CDR3. TCRdb called the multiplex PCR reads again in MiXCR, with one record for every CDR3 protein. The data show approximately 400,000 distinct CDR3 sequences, with about a fifth seen just once and less than 45% held by the top ten.

This chain links TRBV20-1 with TRBJ1-5; the match to TRBD1 covers 10 bases. Source material: blood. The origin of this receptor is a man aged 18 to 29 with Graves' ophthalmopathy. CDR3 loop: CSAEGQGKDQPQHF. The CDR3, as DNA: TGCAGTGCTGAGGGACAGGGGAAGGATCAGCCCCAGCATTTT.